This T cell receptor beta chain was identified during a study of cytotoxic CD8 clonotypes in ibrutinib-treated CLL. Study overall: Partial responses numbered around 25 and complete responses 2; after a median around 68 months, about 15 stayed remitted and 12 progressed.

With sequencing, the targeted depth ranged from 1 in 200,000 to 1 in 1 million T cells. The repertoire was sequenced with immunoSEQ multiplex PCR; TCRdb's copy has only in-frame clones and lacks some. The table shows tens of thousands of clones, with roughly 80% occurring only once. V was clipped by 5 bases and J by 0 bases, with 1 base between them. Germline values: CDR1 SGHTA, CDR2 FQGNSA. The CDR3 loop spans 11 amino acids. The chain couples TRBV7-2 to TRBJ2-5; D call uncertain. The sequence was collected from a human donor with chronic lymphocytic leukemia. The sequences come from PBMCs, collected after 24 months of ibrutinib treatment. The CDR3 loop reads CASSNQETQYF. In DNA form, the CDR3 reads TGTGCCAGCAGCAACCAAGAGACCCAGTACTTC. The variable domain in full, completed from reference TRBV7-2 and TRBJ2-5, reads GAGVSQSPSNKVTEKGKDVELRCDPISGHTALYWYRQSLGQGLEFLIYFQGNSAPDKSGLPSDRFSAERTGGSVSTLTIQRTQQEDSAVYLCASSNQETQYFGPGTRLLVL.